This passage covers 20 T cell receptor beta chains from one sample sequenced in a study of T-cell reconstitution after alpha-beta-depleted transplantation in children. The TCRbeta library was prepared with unique molecular identifiers. One entry per CDR3 protein results from TCRdb running MiXCR on the PCR reads. The sample contains some 240,000 distinct CDR3 sequences, around 9.7% of which appear only once. The material sequenced was PBMCs from the stem cell graft donor, taken from the stem cell graft. These receptors all come from a human donor who donated a stem cell graft to a child with SCID.

This clonotype was counted ten times or more. The chain employs TRBV5-5 and TRBJ1-1; weak D call: TRBD1 (6 bases). V lost 5 bases and J 1 base, leaving 15 bases between the germline ends. Germline CDR1 and CDR2: SGHKS and YYEKEE (reference sequence). This CDR3 has 15 amino acids. The CDR3 region has the DNA TGTGCCAGCAGAGTAGACAGGTCCACGAACACTGAAGCTTTCTTT. Protein: CASRVDRSTNTEAFF.

At least ten counts were recorded for this clonotype. The chain is built from TRBV5-1 and TRBJ1-1; D possibly corresponds to TRBD1 (6 bases). V was cut by 5 bases and J by 7 bases, with 21 bases left in between. CDR1 SGHRS and CDR2 YFSETQ come from the germline V gene. This CDR3 has 15 residues. CDR3 bases: TGCGCCAGCAGTAAACGGCCGGGACATCTGGGTGAAGCTTTCTTT. Its translation is CASSKRPGHLGEAFF.

At least ten counts were recorded for this clonotype. The V call is TRBV7-9, the J call TRBJ1-6; 7 bases line up with TRBD1. The CDR3 spans 15 residues. Germline V gene sequence: CDR1 SEHNR, CDR2 FQNEAQ (reference sequence). Germline trimming cut 5 bases from V and 10 bases from J; bases unmatched to any gene: 11. The CDR3 region has the DNA TGTGCCAGCAGCACAGGGGCGGGTGGAGGGTCACCCCTCCACTTT. Protein product: CASSTGAGGGSPLHF.

This clonotype was detected ten times or more. The chain links TRBV12-3 or TRBV12-4 to TRBJ1-6; D may be TRBD1 (5 bases). This CDR3 contains 14 residues. V was clipped by 10 bases and J by 9 bases, with 19 bases between them. The CDR3 region is CATSKEGAVSPLHF. The DNA for the CDR3 is TGTGCCACCTCTAAAGAAGGGGCGGTTTCACCCCTCCACTTT.

This clonotype was seen ten or more times. V usage is TRBV5-5 and J usage is TRBJ2-3, with D tentatively TRBD2 (5 bases). The V and J ends lost 4 bases and 3 bases respectively, with 21 bases between them. CDR3 length: 17 amino acids. CDR1 and CDR2 (germline): SGHKS, YYEKEE (reference sequence). CDR3 bases: TGTGCCAGCAGCCGCGCCACGGGGTCCGTAGGTACAGATACGCAGTATTTT. This codes for CASSRATGSVGTDTQYF.

The J gene is TRBJ2-2, the V gene TRBV14; D call uncertain. The CDR3 consists of 13 residues. The germline V gene encodes CDR1 SGHDN and CDR2 FVKESK. Between the trimmed V and J ends, which lost 2 bases and 5 bases, there was a span of 6 bases. This CDR3 is CASSQSITGELFF. DNA for the CDR3: TGTGCCAGCAGCCAAAGTATAACCGGGGAGCTGTTTTTT.

This clonotype was seen many times. The V gene is TRBV7-6, the J gene TRBJ2-2, with 7 positions matching TRBD2. J was trimmed by 5 bases and V by 4 bases; bases with no gene match: 13. Germline-derived CDR1 and CDR2 are SGHVS and FNYEAQ. The CDR3 covers 17 residues. The CDR3 nucleotides are TGTGCCAGCAGCTCCCTACTTCGGGGGGAAAGGACCGGGGAGCTGTTTTTT. Translated: CASSSLLRGERTGELFF.

Worth noting for this clonotype: One end of the junction does not line up with germline, which may come from a read error. The chain employs TRBV20-1 and TRBJ1-5; D possibly corresponds to TRBD1 (6 bases). There are 16 residues in the CDR3. Germline lookup yields CDR1 DFQATT and CDR2 SNEGSKA (reference sequence). The CDR3 DNA reads TGCTGTGCTAGGCCTGGGGGGATGGGGGCACGGCAGCCCCAGCATTTT. This encodes CCARPGGMGARQPQHF.

Many counts were recorded for this clonotype. V is TRBV20-1 and J is TRBJ2-7; D unresolved. CDR1 DFQATT and CDR2 SNEGSKA come from the germline V gene (reference sequence). Between the trimmed V and J ends, which lost 6 bases and 1 base, there was a span of 13 bases. The CDR3 has 13 residues. The CDR3 region has the DNA TGCAGTGCCCCGACCTTTTGGTCCTACGAGCAGTACTTC. It codes for CSAPTFWSYEQYF.

In its sample, this clonotype was seen many times. This rearrangement joins TRBV13 to TRBJ2-5, with D maybe TRBD1 (5 bases). The CDR3 has 13 residues. Germline CDR1 is PRHDT and CDR2 is FYEKMQ (reference sequence). Trimming shortened V by 3 bases and J by 5 bases, and 10 bases separated the two germline ends. This chain's CDR3 is CASSFLQEETQYF. DNA of the CDR3: TGTGCCAGCAGCTTCTTACAGGAGGAGACCCAGTACTTC.

Ten or more counts support this clonotype. The rearrangement links TRBV7-2 to TRBJ2-7; 7 bases are shared with TRBD2. The CDR3 is made up of 13 amino acids. The V and J ends lost 4 bases and 7 bases, in that order; junction bases with no gene match: 7. The germline gives CDR1 SGHTA, CDR2 FQGNSA. The CDR3 spells CASSSGLFEEQYF. DNA for the CDR3: TGTGCCAGCAGCTCGGGACTATTCGAGGAGCAGTACTTC. The full variable domain, rest sourced from reference TRBV7-2 and TRBJ2-7, is GAGVSQSPSNKVTEKGKDVELRCDPISGHTALYWYRQSLGQGLEFLIYFQGNSAPDKSGLPSDRFSAERTGGSVSTLTIQRTQQEDSAVYLCASSSGLFEEQYFGPGTRLTVT.

The table lists this clonotype with many counts. This sequence joins TRBV20-1 and TRBJ2-1, with D tentatively TRBD1 (5 bases). The CDR3 is 16 amino acids. Trimming pared 3 bases from V and 1 base from J, leaving 16 bases between. CDR1 and CDR2 (germline): DFQATT, SNEGSKA (reference sequence). CDR3 nucleotides: TGCAGTGCTAGGTATGCCCGGGCAGGGTCCTACAATGAGCAGTTCTTC. The encoded protein is CSARYARAGSYNEQFF.

In this sample, this clonotype turned up a few times. The V gene is TRBV5-1, the J gene TRBJ2-1; TRBD2 matches 11 bases. The length of the CDR3 is 16 residues. Germline values: CDR1 SGHRS, CDR2 YFSETQ. Unmatched junction bases numbered 7, after V lost 1 base and J lost 7 bases. The CDR3 coding sequence is TGCGCCAGCAGCTTGTTTGTAGCGGGGGGGCGTAATGAGCAGTTCTTC. It translates to CASSLFVAGGRNEQFF.

The chain employs TRBV12-3 or TRBV12-4 and TRBJ1-1; possibly TRBD1 for D (5 bases). The CDR3 is 13 amino acids. The ends were cut back, 2 bases at V and 9 bases at J, with 13 bases in the middle. The CDR3 is CASSLTGGVQAFF. Here the CDR3 DNA reads TGTGCCAGCAGTTTAACAGGAGGGGTGCAAGCTTTCTTT.

The table lists this clonotype with a few counts. This chain links TRBV6-1 with TRBJ2-7; a possible D gene is TRBD1 (7 bases). This CDR3 comprises 14 residues. Trimming cost V 6 bases and J 5 bases, with 17 bases left between them. Germline V gene sequence: CDR1 MNHNS, CDR2 SASEGT. CDR3 coding DNA: TGTGCCAGCAGGGACTACAGGGGCGATCACGAGCAGTACTTC. It translates to CASRDYRGDHEQYF.

As DNA, the CDR3 is TGTGCCAGCAGCTATCCGGGACGGGCGAGTATAGATACGCAGTATTTT. It is translated as CASSYPGRASIDTQYF. The chain recombines TRBV11-2 with TRBJ2-3; either TRBD1 or TRBD2 may supply D (5 bases each). Trimming pared 4 bases from V and 5 bases from J, leaving 19 bases between. The CDR3 is made up of 16 amino acids. From germline, CDR1 is SGHAT and CDR2 FQNNGV.

This clonotype was seen many times. The rearrangement uses TRBV6-1 and TRBJ2-1; 7 bases agree with TRBD1. This CDR3 contains 15 residues. Germline-derived CDR1 and CDR2 are MNHNS and SASEGT. The V gene end was trimmed by 5 bases and the J gene end by 9 bases; junction bases not matched to a gene: 13. DNA for the CDR3: TGTGCCAGCAGTCCAACAGGGGTCGAGTTCAGTGAGCAGTTCTTC. This encodes CASSPTGVEFSEQFF.

This chain connects TRBV6-1 to TRBJ1-1; D perhaps matches TRBD1 (5 bases). V was pared by 11 bases and J by 0 bases, with 13 bases between. Germline loops: CDR1 MNHNS, CDR2 SASEGT. This CDR3 spans 13 amino acids. The CDR3 region has the DNA TGTGCCGGCACATCGACAGTGAACACTGAAGCTTTCTTT. As protein: CAGTSTVNTEAFF.

In its sample, this clonotype was seen many times. The rearrangement links TRBV12-3 or TRBV12-4 to TRBJ1-1; the D is unclear. The V end was cut by 2 bases, the J end by 6 bases, with 13 bases between. The CDR3 length is 14 residues. The CDR3 DNA reads TGTGCCAGCAGTTTAAGTGGGGAAGTATCTGAAGCTTTCTTT. Translation gives CASSLSGEVSEAFF.

This clonotype was counted a single time. The rearrangement links TRBV29-1 to TRBJ2-7; 10 bases line up with TRBD1. The length of the CDR3 is 13 residues. CDR1 is SQVTM and CDR2 is ANQGSEA in the germline V gene. V was pared by 6 bases and J by 4 bases, with 6 bases of the junction left unmatched. The CDR3 protein is CSVQGQGRYEQYF. As DNA, the CDR3 is TGCAGCGTGCAGGGACAGGGGAGGTACGAGCAGTACTTC.